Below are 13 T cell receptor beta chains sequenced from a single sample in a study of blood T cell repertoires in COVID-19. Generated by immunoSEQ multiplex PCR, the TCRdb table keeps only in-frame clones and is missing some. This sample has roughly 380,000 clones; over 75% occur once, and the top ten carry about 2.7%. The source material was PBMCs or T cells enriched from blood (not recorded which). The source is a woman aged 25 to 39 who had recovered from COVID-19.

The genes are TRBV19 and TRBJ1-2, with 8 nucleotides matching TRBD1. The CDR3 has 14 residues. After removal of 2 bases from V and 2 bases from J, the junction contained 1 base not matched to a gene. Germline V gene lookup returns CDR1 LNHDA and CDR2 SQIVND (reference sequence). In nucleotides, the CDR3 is TGTGCCAGTAGTATACAGGGGGCGAACTATGGCTACACCTTC. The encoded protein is CASSIQGANYGYTF.

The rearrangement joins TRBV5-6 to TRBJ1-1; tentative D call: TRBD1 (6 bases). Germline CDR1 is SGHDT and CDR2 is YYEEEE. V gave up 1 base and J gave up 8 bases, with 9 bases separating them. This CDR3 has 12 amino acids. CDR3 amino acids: CASSLRRGEAFF. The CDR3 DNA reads TGTGCCAGCAGCTTGCGCAGGGGAGAAGCTTTCTTT.

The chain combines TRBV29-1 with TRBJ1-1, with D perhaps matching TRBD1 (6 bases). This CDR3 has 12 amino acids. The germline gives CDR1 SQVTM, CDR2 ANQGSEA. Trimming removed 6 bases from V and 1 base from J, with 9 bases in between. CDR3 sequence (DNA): TGCAGCGTCTTGGGACAGAACACTGAAGCTTTCTTT. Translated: CSVLGQNTEAFF.

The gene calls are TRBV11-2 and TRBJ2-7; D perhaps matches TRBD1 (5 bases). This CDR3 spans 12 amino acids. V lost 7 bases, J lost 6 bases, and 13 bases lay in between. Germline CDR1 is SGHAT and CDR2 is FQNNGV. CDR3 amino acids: CASISQGGEQYF. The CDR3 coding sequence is TGTGCCAGCATTAGCCAGGGCGGCGAGCAGTACTTC.

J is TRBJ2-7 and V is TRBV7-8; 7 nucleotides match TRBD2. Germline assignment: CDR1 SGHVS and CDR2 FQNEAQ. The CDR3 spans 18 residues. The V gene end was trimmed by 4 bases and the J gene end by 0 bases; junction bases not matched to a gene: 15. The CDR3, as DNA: TGTGCCAGCAGCTCTAGACCCCCAGCGGGGCTACTCTCCTACGAGCAGTACTTC. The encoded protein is CASSSRPPAGLLSYEQYF.

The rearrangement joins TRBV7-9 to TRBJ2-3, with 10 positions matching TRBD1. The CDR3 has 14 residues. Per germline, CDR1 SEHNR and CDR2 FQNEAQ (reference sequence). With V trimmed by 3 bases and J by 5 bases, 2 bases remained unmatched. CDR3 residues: CASSLGQGIDTQYF. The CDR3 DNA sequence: TGTGCCAGCAGCTTGGGACAGGGGATAGATACGCAGTATTTT.

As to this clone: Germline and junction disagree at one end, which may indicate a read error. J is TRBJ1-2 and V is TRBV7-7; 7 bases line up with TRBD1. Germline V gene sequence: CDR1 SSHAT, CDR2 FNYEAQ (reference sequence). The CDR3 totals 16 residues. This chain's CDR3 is CASSLAGQNNWYGYTF. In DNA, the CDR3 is TGTGCTAGCAGCTTAGCGGGACAGAATAATTGGTATGGCTACACCTTC. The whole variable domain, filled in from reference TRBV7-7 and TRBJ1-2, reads GAGVSQSPRYKVTKRGQDVTLRCDPISSHATLYWYQQALGQGPEFLTYFNYEAQPDKSGLPSDRFSAERPEGSISTLTIQRTEQRDSAMYRCASSLAGQNNWYGYTFGSGTRLTVV.

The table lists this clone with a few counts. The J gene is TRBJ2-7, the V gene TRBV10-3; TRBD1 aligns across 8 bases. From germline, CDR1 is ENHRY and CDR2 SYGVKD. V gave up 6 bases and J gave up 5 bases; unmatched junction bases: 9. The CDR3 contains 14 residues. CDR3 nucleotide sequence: TGTGCCATCAGACACACGACAGGGGATAACGAGCAGTACTTC. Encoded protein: CAIRHTTGDNEQYF.

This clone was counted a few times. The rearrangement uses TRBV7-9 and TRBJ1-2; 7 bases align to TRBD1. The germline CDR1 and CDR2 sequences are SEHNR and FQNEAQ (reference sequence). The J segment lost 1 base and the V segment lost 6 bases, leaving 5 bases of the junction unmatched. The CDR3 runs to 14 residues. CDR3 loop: CASRNGQDNYGYTF. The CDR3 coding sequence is TGTGCCAGCAGAAACGGACAGGATAACTATGGCTACACCTTC.

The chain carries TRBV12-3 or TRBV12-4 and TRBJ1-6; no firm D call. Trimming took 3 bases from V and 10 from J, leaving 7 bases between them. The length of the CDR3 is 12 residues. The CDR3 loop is CASSFNYSPLHF. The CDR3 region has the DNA TGTGCCAGCAGTTTCAACTACTCACCCCTCCACTTT.

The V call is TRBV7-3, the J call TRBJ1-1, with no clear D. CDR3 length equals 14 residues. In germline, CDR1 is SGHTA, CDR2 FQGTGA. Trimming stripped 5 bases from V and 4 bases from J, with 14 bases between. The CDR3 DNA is TGTGCCAGCAGCCCGAACCCTAGCCGCACTGAAGCTTTCTTT. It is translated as CASSPNPSRTEAFF.

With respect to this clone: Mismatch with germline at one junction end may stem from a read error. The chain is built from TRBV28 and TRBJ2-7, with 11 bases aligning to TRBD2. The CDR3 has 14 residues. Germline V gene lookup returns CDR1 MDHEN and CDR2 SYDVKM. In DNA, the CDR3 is TGTGCCAGCTCAAGTGGGACTAGCGGATTCCATGGGAACTTC. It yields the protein CASSSGTSGFHGNF. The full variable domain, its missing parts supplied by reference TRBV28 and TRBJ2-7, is DVKVTQSSRYLVKRTGEKVFLECVQDMDHENMFWYRQDPGLGLRLIYFSYDVKMKEKGDIPEGYSVSREKKERFSLILESASTNQTSMYLCASSSGTSGFHGNFGPGTRLTVT.

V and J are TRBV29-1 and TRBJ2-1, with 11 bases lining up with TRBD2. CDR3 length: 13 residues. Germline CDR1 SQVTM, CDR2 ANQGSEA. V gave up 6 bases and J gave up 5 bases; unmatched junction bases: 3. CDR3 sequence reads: CSVLAGGNNEQFF. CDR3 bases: TGCAGCGTCTTAGCGGGGGGGAACAATGAGCAGTTCTTC.